This T cell receptor beta chain was recovered during a study of cytomegalovirus exposure and HLA in healthy donors. Whole-study findings and limits: A classifier reportedly called cytomegalovirus status with high sensitivity and specificity. Being productive about 87% or about 30% of the time was typical of most TCR beta V segments in an earlier analysis.

PCR primers comprised 60 Vbeta and 13 Jbeta primers. Assay: immunoSEQ multiplex PCR; the TCRdb copy retains only in-frame clones and omits some. The data hold under 150,000 clones, with 70% to 80% observed a single time. Points on this clone: What it binds is unknown.

The sequencing sample was made of PBMCs. The source of this sequence is a woman aged 45-60 years in good health and CMV-seropositive.

CDR3 in amino acids: CASTSIGTGQYEQYF. CDR3 sequence (DNA): TGTGCCAGCACCTCCATAGGCACAGGGCAATACGAGCAGTACTTC. This sequence joins TRBV6-1 and TRBJ2-7; the D gene is possibly TRBD1 (6 bases). From germline, CDR1 is MNHNS and CDR2 SASEGT. Trimming shortened V by 7 bases and J by 4 bases, and 20 bases separated the two germline ends. The CDR3 covers 15 residues.